These 25 T cell receptor beta chains share one sample of origin, sequenced in a study of blood T cells in healthy people across ages. Using a J-beta primer mix together with a sample-barcoded 5' primer, a second PCR was run for roughly 6 to 12 cycles. TCRdb recomputed calls from the 5' RACE reads with MiXCR, one row per CDR3 protein. The sample records around 500,000 distinct CDR3 sequences, 40% to 50% being singletons. Sequences were obtained from blood. These receptors originate from an elderly man in good health.

V and J are TRBV3-1 and TRBJ2-2; a weak D match, TRBD2 (6 bases). Between the trimmed V and J ends, which lost 3 bases and 0 bases, there was a span of 11 bases. The CDR3 length is 16 residues. From germline, CDR1 is LGHDT and CDR2 YNNKEL (reference sequence). Here the CDR3 reads CASSHLGGTNTGELFF. In DNA form, the CDR3 reads TGTGCCAGCAGCCACCTCGGGGGAACGAACACCGGGGAGCTGTTTTTT.

This chain links TRBV7-2 with TRBJ1-1; D ambiguous. Trimming pared 1 base from V and 4 bases from J, leaving 10 bases between. The CDR3 extends over 14 amino acids. Germline CDR1 and CDR2: SGHTA and FQGNSA. CDR3 protein: CASSLGPTGTEAFF. In DNA form, the CDR3 reads TGTGCCAGCAGCTTAGGGCCGACGGGCACTGAAGCTTTCTTT.

This clonotype was counted once. The genes are TRBV7-9 and TRBJ2-1, with 10 bases lining up with TRBD2. The V segment lost 4 bases and the J segment 4 bases; nucleotides outside the gene matches: 10. Germline CDR1 SEHNR, CDR2 FQNEAQ (reference sequence). This CDR3 region has 17 residues. CDR3 bases: TGTGCCAGCAGCTCGCCCTTCGGACTAGCGGCGTACAATGAGCAGTTCTTC. The encoded protein is CASSSPFGLAAYNEQFF. Full variable domain (rest looked up from reference TRBV7-9 and TRBJ2-1): DTGVSQNPRHKITKRGQNVTFRCDPISEHNRLYWYRQTLGQGPEFLTYFQNEAQLEKSRLLSDRFSAERPKGSFSTLEIQRTEQGDSAMYLCASSSPFGLAAYNEQFFGPGTRLTVL.

The V gene is TRBV10-3, the J gene TRBJ2-5; tentatively, D is TRBD1 (6 bases). Per germline, CDR1 ENHRY and CDR2 SYGVKD. This CDR3 is built from 18 residues. V was cut by 6 bases and J by 1 base, with 24 bases left in between. The DNA of the CDR3 is TGTGCCATCAGCGCCACTAAAGGACAGCCACTCGGCCAAGAGACCCAGTACTTC. Translation: CAISATKGQPLGQETQYF.

This clonotype was observed many times. The V gene is TRBV6-6, the J gene TRBJ2-7; D possibly corresponds to TRBD1 (6 bases). The CDR3 spans 14 residues. Per germline, CDR1 MNHNY and CDR2 SVGAGI (reference sequence). V shed 7 bases and J shed 6 bases, with 19 bases lying between them. The CDR3 DNA reads TGTGCCAGCACCGGACAGCTCCAACTATCCGAGCAGTACTTC. Amino acids: CASTGQLQLSEQYF.

The V call is TRBV27, the J call TRBJ2-7; TRBD1 matches at 9 bases. V dropped 3 bases and J dropped 1; count of bases not matched to a gene: 7. Germline V gene sequence: CDR1 MNHEY, CDR2 SMNVEV (reference sequence). CDR3 size: 16 residues. The chain's CDR3 is CASSFFGQGNSYEQYF. CDR3 DNA sequence: TGTGCCAGCAGTTTTTTCGGACAGGGGAATTCCTACGAGCAGTACTTC.

The rearrangement uses TRBV7-9 and TRBJ1-2, with D unresolved. With 7 bases removed from V and 10 bases from J, the gap between germline ends came to 16 bases. From germline, CDR1 is SEHNR and CDR2 FQNEAQ (reference sequence). This CDR3 comprises 12 residues. CDR3 amino acids: CASTREEGYYTF. In DNA, the CDR3 is TGTGCCAGCACCCGGGAGGAGGGTTACTACACCTTC.

This chain uses TRBV7-6 with TRBJ1-1, with no clear D. Per the germline V gene, CDR1 is SGHVS and CDR2 is FNYEAQ. The V gene lost 4 bases and the J gene lost 7 bases, with 10 bases spanning the gap. The CDR3 is 12 residues long. The CDR3 spells CASSSYRSEAFF. Written as DNA, the CDR3 is TGTGCCAGCAGCTCCTACCGAAGTGAAGCTTTCTTT.

The chain joins TRBV13 to TRBJ2-4; 16 bases are shared with TRBD2. CDR3 length equals 16 residues. V gave up 3 bases and J gave up 7 bases; unmatched junction bases: 3. Germline lookup yields CDR1 PRHDT and CDR2 FYEKMQ (reference sequence). The CDR3 DNA is TGTGCCAGCAGCTTGGGACTAGCGGGAGGGAAGAACATTCAGTACTTC. Amino acids: CASSLGLAGGKNIQYF.

This chain uses TRBV9 with TRBJ1-1; 9 positions match TRBD1. The CDR3 loop spans 14 amino acids. CDR1 is SGDLS, CDR2 YYNGEE, per germline. V dropped 4 bases and J dropped 4; count of bases not matched to a gene: 5. The CDR3 DNA follows: TGTGCCAGCAGCCCTTACAGGGGGCTCACTGAAGCTTTCTTT. This sequence encodes CASSPYRGLTEAFF.

This clonotype was recorded a few times. This chain joins TRBV27 and TRBJ2-7, with 7 bases matching TRBD1. Germline V lookup: CDR1 MNHEY, CDR2 SMNVEV (reference sequence). Losses at the gene ends were 2 bases for V and 6 bases for J; bases not matched to a gene: 4. The CDR3 covers 13 residues. CDR3 in amino acids: CASSLGYRGEQYF. CDR3 sequence (DNA): TGTGCCAGCAGTTTAGGGTACAGGGGCGAGCAGTACTTC.

This chain links TRBV30 with TRBJ2-6, with D maybe TRBD1 (6 bases). The germline V and J ends were trimmed by 2 bases and 0 bases, with 8 bases remaining between them. The CDR3 totals 15 residues. Germline V gene sequence: CDR1 GTSNPN, CDR2 SVGIG (reference sequence). CDR3 protein: CAWSRGSSGANVLTF. CDR3 coding DNA: TGTGCCTGGAGTAGGGGGAGCTCTGGGGCCAACGTCCTGACTTTC.

The sample holds a few counts of this clonotype. V and J are TRBV12-3 or TRBV12-4 and TRBJ1-1; D is possibly TRBD1 (5 bases). The CDR3 runs 15 residues. The ends were cut back, 7 bases at V and 7 bases at J, with 22 bases in the middle. The CDR3: CASTPWGGIKFEAFF. In DNA form, the CDR3 reads TGTGCCAGCACCCCCTGGGGGGGGATTAAGTTTGAAGCTTTCTTT.

V is TRBV19 and J is TRBJ2-1; 15 bases fit TRBD2. The CDR3 extends over 16 amino acids. The germline gives CDR1 LNHDA, CDR2 SQIVND (reference sequence). V lost 6 bases, J lost 5 bases, and 5 bases stayed unmatched. The CDR3 DNA follows: TGTGCCAGTAGGCCGGGACTAGCGGGAGGACACAATGAGCAGTTCTTC. Residues: CASRPGLAGGHNEQFF.

V and J are TRBV6-2 or TRBV6-3 and TRBJ2-5; D is perhaps TRBD1 (5 bases). CDR1 is MNHEY and CDR2 is SVGEGT in the germline V gene. Trimming removed 10 bases at V and 5 bases at J, with 17 bases between. This CDR3 comprises 13 residues. CDR3 in amino acids: CAIRRQGWETQYF. The CDR3, as DNA: TGTGCCATAAGGCGGCAGGGTTGGGAGACCCAGTACTTC.

This clonotype came up a few times. The chain uses TRBV7-2 and TRBJ2-7, with D perhaps TRBD1 or TRBD2 (5 bases each). The CDR3 loop spans 16 amino acids. Deletions cut 6 bases from V and 1 base from J, with 19 bases between. The germline CDR1 and CDR2 sequences are SGHTA and FQGNSA. CDR3 sequence reads: CASSPLAGTGSYEQYF. CDR3 bases: TGTGCCAGCAGTCCATTGGCCGGGACGGGGTCCTACGAGCAGTACTTC.

The V call is TRBV15, the J call TRBJ2-1; D perhaps matches TRBD2 (6 bases). CDR3 length equals 13 residues. CDR1 LNHNV and CDR2 YYDKDF come from the germline V gene (reference sequence). The germline V and J ends were trimmed by 9 bases and 2 bases, with 11 bases remaining between them. The CDR3 DNA reads TGTGCCACGGCGGAGGGGACCTACAATGAGCAGTTCTTC. Translated: CATAEGTYNEQFF.

This clonotype appeared a single time. The V gene is TRBV7-3, the J gene TRBJ2-2; the D call may be TRBD1 or TRBD2 (5 bases each). The CDR3 has 15 amino acids. CDR1 is SGHTA and CDR2 is FQGTGA in the germline V gene. Trimming took 5 bases from V and 4 from J, leaving 14 bases between them. CDR3 in amino acids: CASSPSGPSTGELFF. DNA for the CDR3: TGTGCCAGCAGCCCCTCGGGACCTAGCACCGGGGAGCTGTTTTTT.

The chain carries TRBV9 and TRBJ2-7; D remains unclear. Trimming left V 0 bases short and J 3 bases short, with 10 bases between. CDR1 is SGDLS and CDR2 is YYNGEE in the germline V gene. This CDR3 spans 14 amino acids. The CDR3 coding sequence is TGTGCCAGCAGCGTAGGGTTCTCCTTCTACGAGCAGTACTTC. This gives the protein CASSVGFSFYEQYF.

CDR3 region: CSVGSGQGAYEQYF. CDR3 in DNA: TGCAGCGTTGGGTCGGGACAGGGTGCCTACGAGCAGTACTTC. The V and J genes are TRBV29-1 and TRBJ2-7; TRBD1 matches 9 bases. The germline gives CDR1 SQVTM, CDR2 ANQGSEA. The CDR3 consists of 14 residues. V lost 4 bases, J lost 2 bases, and 6 bases stayed unmatched.

V usage is TRBV6-5 and J usage is TRBJ2-5; D is perhaps TRBD2 (6 bases). CDR3 length: 18 amino acids. CDR1 and CDR2 (germline): MNHEY, SVGAGI. Trimming stripped 0 bases from V and 1 base from J, with 18 bases between. The CDR3 DNA is TGTGCCAGCAGTTACTCGAGATTCGCGGAGGGCCTCCAAGAGACCCAGTACTTC. Amino acid sequence: CASSYSRFAEGLQETQYF.

The sample holds one count of this clonotype. The chain links TRBV6-6 to TRBJ1-1; perhaps TRBD1 as D (5 bases). The germline V and J ends were trimmed by 5 bases and 0 bases, with 10 bases remaining between them. The CDR3 spans 14 residues. The germline gives CDR1 MNHNY, CDR2 SVGAGI (reference sequence). The CDR3 spells CASSGGTVNTEAFF. The CDR3 DNA follows: TGTGCCAGCAGTGGGGGGACGGTGAACACTGAAGCTTTCTTT.

The rearrangement uses TRBV5-1 and TRBJ2-5; 14 positions match TRBD2. The J call may be faulty, since TRBJ2-4 better matches the DNA end. Looked up from germline, CDR1 is SGHRS and CDR2 is YFSETQ. The CDR3 is 15 amino acids. The CDR3 sequence: CASSRLAGGNNIQYF. CDR3 in DNA: TGCGCCAGCAGTCGACTAGCGGGAGGGAACAACATTCAGTACTTC.

V usage is TRBV21-1 and J usage is TRBJ2-1; the D call in the table, TRBD2, was not verified against the DNA. TRBV21-1 is a pseudogene segment. CDR3 length: 15 residues. The CDR3 DNA reads as TGTGCCAGCAGCAAGGGACTAGCGGGCTTCAATGAGCAGTTCTTC. It translates to CASSKGLAGFNEQFF.

Note on this clonotype: A read error may explain this, as a much larger clone is one base away. The J gene is TRBJ1-5, the V gene TRBV6-5; 8 bases fit TRBD1. The CDR3 contains 13 residues. Germline CDR1 reads MNHEY; CDR2 reads SVGAGI. This CDR3 reads CASRGQANQPQHF. CDR3 coding DNA: TGTGCGAGCAGGGGGCAAGCCAATCAGCCCCAGCATTTT.